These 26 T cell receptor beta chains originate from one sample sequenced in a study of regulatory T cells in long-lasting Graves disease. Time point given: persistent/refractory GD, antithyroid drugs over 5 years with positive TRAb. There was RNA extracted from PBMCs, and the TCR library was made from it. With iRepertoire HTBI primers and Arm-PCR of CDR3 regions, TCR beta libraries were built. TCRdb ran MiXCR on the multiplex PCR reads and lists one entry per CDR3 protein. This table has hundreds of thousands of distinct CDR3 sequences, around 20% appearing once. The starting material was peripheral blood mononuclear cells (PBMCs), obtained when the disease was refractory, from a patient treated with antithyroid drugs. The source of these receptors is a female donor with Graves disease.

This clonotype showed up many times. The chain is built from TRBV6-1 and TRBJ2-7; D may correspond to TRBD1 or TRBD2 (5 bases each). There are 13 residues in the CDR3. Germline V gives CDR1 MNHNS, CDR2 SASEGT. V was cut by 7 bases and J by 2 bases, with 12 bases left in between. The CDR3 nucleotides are TGTGCCAGCACTATCGGGACCGCCTACGAGCAGTACTTC. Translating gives CASTIGTAYEQYF.

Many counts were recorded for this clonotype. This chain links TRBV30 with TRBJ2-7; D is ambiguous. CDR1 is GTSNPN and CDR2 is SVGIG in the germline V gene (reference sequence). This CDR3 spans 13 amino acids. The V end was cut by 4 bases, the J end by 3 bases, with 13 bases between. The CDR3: CAWTHISFYEQYF. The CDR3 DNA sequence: TGTGCCTGGACCCACATATCTTTCTACGAGCAGTACTTC.

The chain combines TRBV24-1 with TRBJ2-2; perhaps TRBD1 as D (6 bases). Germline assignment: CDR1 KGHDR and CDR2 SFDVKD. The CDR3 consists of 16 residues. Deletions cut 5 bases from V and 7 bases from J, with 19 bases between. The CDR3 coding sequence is TGTGCCACCAGTGGACATACTATACAGGGTGACGGGGAGCTGTTTTTT. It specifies CATSGHTIQGDGELFF.

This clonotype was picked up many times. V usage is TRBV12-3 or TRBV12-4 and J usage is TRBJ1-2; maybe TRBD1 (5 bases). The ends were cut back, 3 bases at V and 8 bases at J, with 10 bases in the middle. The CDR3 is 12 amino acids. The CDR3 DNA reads TGTGCCAGCAGTTTTCAGGGATCCGGCTACACCTTC. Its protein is CASSFQGSGYTF.

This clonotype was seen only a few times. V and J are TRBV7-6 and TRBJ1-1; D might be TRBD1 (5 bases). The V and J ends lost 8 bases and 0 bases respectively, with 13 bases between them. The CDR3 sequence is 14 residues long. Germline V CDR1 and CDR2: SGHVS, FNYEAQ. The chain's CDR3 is CASRAEGMNTEAFF. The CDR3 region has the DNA TGTGCCAGCCGAGCGGAGGGGATGAACACTGAAGCTTTCTTT.

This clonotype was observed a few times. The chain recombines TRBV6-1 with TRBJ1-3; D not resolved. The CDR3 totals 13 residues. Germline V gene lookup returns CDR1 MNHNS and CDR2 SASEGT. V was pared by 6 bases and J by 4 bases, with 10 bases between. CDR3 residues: CASSEGRGNTIYF. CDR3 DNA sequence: TGTGCCAGCAGCGAGGGAAGGGGAAACACCATATATTTT.

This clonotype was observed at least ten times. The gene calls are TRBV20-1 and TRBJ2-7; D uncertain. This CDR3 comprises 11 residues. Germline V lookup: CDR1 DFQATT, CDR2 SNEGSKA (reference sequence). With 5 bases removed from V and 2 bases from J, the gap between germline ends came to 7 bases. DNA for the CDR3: TGCAGTGCTGAACCGACCTACGAGCAGTACTTC. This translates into CSAEPTYEQYF.

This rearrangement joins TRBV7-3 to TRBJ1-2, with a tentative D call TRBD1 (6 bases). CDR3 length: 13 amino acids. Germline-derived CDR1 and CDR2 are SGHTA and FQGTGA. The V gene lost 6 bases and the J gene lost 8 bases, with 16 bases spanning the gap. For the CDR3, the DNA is TGTGCCAGCAGTGAAACAGGGTCCGAAGGCTACACCTTC. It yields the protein CASSETGSEGYTF.

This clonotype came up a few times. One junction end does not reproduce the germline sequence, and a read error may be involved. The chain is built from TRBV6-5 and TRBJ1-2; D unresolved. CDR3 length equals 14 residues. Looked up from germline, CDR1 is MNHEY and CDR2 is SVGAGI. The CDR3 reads CAGSYGQIDYGYTF. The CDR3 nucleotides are TGTGCCGGCAGTTACGGGCAGATCGACTATGGCTACACCTTC.

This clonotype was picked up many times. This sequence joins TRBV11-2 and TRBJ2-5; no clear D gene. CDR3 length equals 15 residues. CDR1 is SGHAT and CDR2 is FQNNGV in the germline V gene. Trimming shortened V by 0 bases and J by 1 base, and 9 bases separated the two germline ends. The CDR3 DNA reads TGTGCCAGCAGCTTAGACTTCATATCCCAAGAGACCCAGTACTTC. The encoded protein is CASSLDFISQETQYF. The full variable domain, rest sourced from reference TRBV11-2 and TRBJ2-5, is EAGVAQSPRYKIIEKRQSVAFWCNPISGHATLYWYQQILGQGPKLLIQFQNNGVVDDSQLPKDRFSAERLKGVDSTLKIQPAKLEDSAVYLCASSLDFISQETQYFGPGTRLLVL.

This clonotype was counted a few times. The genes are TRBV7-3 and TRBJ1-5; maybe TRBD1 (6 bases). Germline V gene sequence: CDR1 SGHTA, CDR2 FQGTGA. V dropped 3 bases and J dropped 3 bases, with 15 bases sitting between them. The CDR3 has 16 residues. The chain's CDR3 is CASSFGWGRVNQPQHF. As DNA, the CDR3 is TGTGCCAGCAGCTTCGGCTGGGGGCGGGTCAATCAGCCCCAGCATTTT.

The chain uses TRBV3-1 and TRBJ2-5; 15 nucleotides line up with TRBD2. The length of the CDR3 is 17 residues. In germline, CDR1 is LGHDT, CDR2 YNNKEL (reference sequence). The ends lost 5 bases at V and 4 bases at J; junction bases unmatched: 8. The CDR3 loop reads CASSGGLAGGGRETQYF. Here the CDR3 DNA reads TGTGCCAGCAGCGGAGGACTAGCGGGAGGGGGGAGAGAGACCCAGTACTTC.

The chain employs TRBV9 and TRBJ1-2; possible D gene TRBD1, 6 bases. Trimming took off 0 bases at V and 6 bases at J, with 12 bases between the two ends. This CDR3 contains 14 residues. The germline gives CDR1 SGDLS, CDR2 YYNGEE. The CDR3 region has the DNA TGTGCCAGCAGCGTAGGTCCAGGGGCAGATGGCTACACCTTC. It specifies CASSVGPGADGYTF.

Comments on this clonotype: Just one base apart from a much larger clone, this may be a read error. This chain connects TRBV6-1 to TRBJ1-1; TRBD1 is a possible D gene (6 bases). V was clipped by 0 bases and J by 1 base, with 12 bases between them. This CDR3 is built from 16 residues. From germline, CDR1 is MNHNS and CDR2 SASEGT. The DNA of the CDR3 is TGTGCCAGCAGTGAAGCAAGGGGGGTGACGAACACTGAAGCTTTCTTT. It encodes CASSEARGVTNTEAFF.

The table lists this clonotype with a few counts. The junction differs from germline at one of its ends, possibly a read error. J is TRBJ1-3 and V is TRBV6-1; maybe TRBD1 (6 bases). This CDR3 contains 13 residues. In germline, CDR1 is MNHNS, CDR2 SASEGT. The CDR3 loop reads CTSREGAGNTIYF. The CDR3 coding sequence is TGTACCAGCCGGGAGGGGGCTGGAAACACCATATATTTT.

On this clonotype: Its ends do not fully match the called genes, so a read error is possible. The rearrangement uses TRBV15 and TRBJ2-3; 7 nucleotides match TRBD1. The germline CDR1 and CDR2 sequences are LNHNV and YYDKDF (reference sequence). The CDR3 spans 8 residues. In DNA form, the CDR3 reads TGTGCCACCAACGACAGGGAGTTT. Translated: CATNDREF. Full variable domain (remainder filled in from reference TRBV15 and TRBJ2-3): DAMVIQNPRYQVTQFGKPVTLSCSQTLNHNVMYWYQQKSSQAPKLLFHYYDKDFNNEADTPDNFQSRRPNTSFCFLDIRSPGLGDTAMYLCATNDREFGPGTRLTVL.

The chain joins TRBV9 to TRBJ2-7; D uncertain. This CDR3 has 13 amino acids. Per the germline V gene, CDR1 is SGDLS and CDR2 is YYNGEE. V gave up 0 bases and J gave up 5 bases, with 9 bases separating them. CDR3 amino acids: CASSVVGFHEQYF. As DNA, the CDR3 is TGTGCCAGCAGCGTAGTAGGGTTCCACGAGCAGTACTTC.

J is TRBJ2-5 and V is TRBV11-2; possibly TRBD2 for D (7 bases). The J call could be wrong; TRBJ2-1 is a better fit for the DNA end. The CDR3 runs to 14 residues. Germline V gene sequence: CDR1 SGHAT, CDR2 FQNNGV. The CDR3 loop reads CASSLDGGHNEQFF. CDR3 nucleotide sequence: TGTGCCAGCAGCTTGGACGGGGGGCACAATGAGCAGTTCTTC.

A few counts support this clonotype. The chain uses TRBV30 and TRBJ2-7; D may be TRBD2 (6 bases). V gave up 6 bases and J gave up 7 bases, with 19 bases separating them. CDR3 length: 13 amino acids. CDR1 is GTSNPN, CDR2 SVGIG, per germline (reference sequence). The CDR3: CACHLGGVGEQYF. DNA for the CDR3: TGTGCCTGCCACTTGGGGGGAGTGGGAGAGCAGTACTTC.

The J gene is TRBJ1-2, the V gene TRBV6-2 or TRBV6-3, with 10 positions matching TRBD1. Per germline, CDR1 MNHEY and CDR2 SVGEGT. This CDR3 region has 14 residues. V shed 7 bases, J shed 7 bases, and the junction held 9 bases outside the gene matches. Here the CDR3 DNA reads TGTGCCAGCACCAGAGGGACAGGGGCTTTTGGCTACACCTTC. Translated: CASTRGTGAFGYTF.

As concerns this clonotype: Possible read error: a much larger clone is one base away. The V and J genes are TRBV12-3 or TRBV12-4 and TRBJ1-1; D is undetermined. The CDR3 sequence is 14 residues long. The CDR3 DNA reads TGTGTCAGCACCAACGCCGTTTGGAACACTGAAGCTTTCTTT. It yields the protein CVSTNAVWNTEAFF.

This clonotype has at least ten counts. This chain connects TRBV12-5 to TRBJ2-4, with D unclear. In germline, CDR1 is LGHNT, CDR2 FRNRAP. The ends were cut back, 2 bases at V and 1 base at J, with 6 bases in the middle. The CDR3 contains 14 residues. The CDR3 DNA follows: TGTGCTAGTGGTTTGCCCAGGGCCAAAAACATTCAGTACTTC. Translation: CASGLPRAKNIQYF.

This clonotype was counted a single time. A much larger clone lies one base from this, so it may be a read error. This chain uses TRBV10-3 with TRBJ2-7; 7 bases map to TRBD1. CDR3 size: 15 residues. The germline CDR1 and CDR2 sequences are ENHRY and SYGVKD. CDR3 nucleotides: TGTGCCATCTGTGATTGGACAGGACACACCTACGAGCAGTACTTC. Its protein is CAICDWTGHTYEQYF.

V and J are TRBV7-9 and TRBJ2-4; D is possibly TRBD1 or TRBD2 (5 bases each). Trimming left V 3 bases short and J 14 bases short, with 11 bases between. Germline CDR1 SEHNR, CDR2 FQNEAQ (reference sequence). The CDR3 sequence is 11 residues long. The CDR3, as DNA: TGTGCCAGCAGCTTCGAGGGGTGGAAGTACTTC. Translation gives CASSFEGWKYF.

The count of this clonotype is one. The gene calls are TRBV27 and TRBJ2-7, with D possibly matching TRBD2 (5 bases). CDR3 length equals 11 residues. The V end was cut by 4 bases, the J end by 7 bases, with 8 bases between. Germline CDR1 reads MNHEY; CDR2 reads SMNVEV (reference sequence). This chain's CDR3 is CASSWKREQYF. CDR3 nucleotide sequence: TGTGCCAGCAGTTGGAAGCGGGAGCAGTACTTC.

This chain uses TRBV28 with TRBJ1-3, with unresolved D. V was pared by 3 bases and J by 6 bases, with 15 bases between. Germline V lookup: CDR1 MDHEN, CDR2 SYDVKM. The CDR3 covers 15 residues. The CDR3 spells CASSFFSGSLNTIYF. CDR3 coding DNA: TGTGCCAGCAGTTTTTTCTCTGGGTCCTTAAACACCATATATTTT.